The rows below give T cell receptor beta chains drawn from one sample of a study of blood T cell repertoires in COVID-19. TCRdb keeps only in-frame clones here, not all; method: immunoSEQ multiplex PCR. The table lists roughly 87,000 clones, less than 80% of them singletons, with roughly an eighth in the top ten. Specimen: peripheral blood. The receptor source for this set is an elderly woman with acute or convalescent COVID-19. Both conserved end residues are part of each CDR3. A D gene is named only where the DNA matches it firmly. Some rows have no size entry. The others give once, few or many, or a class for an expanded clone.

J: TRBJ1-5; V: TRBV5-1; D: TRBD1; size: once; CDR3: CASSSGQGDQPQHF; DNA: TGCGCCAGCAGCTCTGGACAGGGTGATCAGCCCCAGCATTTT
J: TRBJ1-1; V: TRBV4-3; D: TRBD1; size: -; CDR3: CASSAPGQGVTEAFF; DNA: TGCGCCAGCAGCGCCCCGGGACAGGGGGTGACTGAAGCTTTCTTT
J: TRBJ2-1; V: TRBV9; D: TRBD2; size: -; CDR3: CASSGRTSGVSNEQFF; DNA: TGTGCCAGCAGCGGCCGGACTAGCGGGGTTAGCAATGAGCAGTTCTTC
J: TRBJ2-7; V: TRBV19; D: TRBD1; size: -; CDR3: CASSDRGPSYEQYF; DNA: TGTGCCAGTAGCGACAGGGGGCCCTCCTACGAGCAGTACTTC
J: TRBJ2-7; V: TRBV5-4; D: TRBD1; size: -; CDR3: CASSVSGQGARYEQYF; DNA: TGTGCCAGCAGCGTGTCGGGACAGGGGGCGCGATACGAGCAGTACTTC
J: TRBJ2-1; V: TRBV18; D: TRBD2; size: once; CDR3: CASSLLAGGSNEQFF; DNA: TGTGCCAGCTCGCTACTAGCGGGGGGTTCCAATGAGCAGTTCTTC
J: TRBJ2-1; V: TRBV18; D: -; size: -; CDR3: CASSLDSSNEQFF; DNA: TGTGCCAGCTCACTAGACAGCTCCAATGAGCAGTTCTTC
J: TRBJ1-6; V: TRBV7-2; D: -; size: -; CDR3: CASRISRGQYSPLHF; DNA: TGTGCCAGCAGGATCTCCAGGGGTCAATATTCACCCCTCCACTTT
J: TRBJ1-6; V: TRBV5-1; D: -; size: many; CDR3: CASSSIGESNSPLHF; DNA: TGCGCCAGCAGCTCAATCGGAGAATCAAATTCACCCCTCCACTTT
J: TRBJ2-7; V: TRBV9; D: -; size: -; CDR3: CASSVLYEQYF; DNA: TGTGCCAGCAGCGTCCTCTACGAGCAGTACTTC
J: TRBJ2-2; V: TRBV19; D: TRBD2; size: -; CDR3: CASSREVGGLTGELFF; DNA: TGTGCCAGTAGCCGGGAGGTTGGGGGGTTAACCGGGGAGCTGTTTTTT
J: TRBJ1-6; V: TRBV18; D: TRBD1; size: -; CDR3: CASSLFSNQGARGNSPLHF; DNA: TGTGCCAGCTCACTCTTCTCTAATCAGGGGGCGCGAGGTAATTCACCCCTCCACTTT
J: TRBJ1-2; V: TRBV11-2; D: -; size: -; CDR3: CASSLEAVYGYTF; DNA: TGTGCCAGCAGCTTAGAGGCAGTCTATGGCTACACCTTC
J: TRBJ1-2; V: TRBV9; D: TRBD1; size: -; CDR3: CASSQRDSSNYGYTF; DNA: TGTGCCAGCAGCCAACGGGACAGTTCTAACTATGGCTACACCTTC
J: TRBJ1-1; V: TRBV2; D: -; size: many; CDR3: CASSVFGPEAFF; DNA: TGTGCCAGCAGTGTATTTGGGCCTGAAGCTTTCTTT
J: TRBJ2-5; V: TRBV29-1; D: TRBD2; size: once; CDR3: CSVEGLAFGETQYF; DNA: TGCAGCGTTGAAGGACTAGCTTTTGGAGAGACCCAGTACTTC
J: TRBJ1-2; V: TRBV7-2; D: -; size: -; CDR3: CASSLSQGNYGYTF; DNA: TGTGCCAGCAGCTTAAGCCAGGGGAACTATGGCTACACCTTC
J: TRBJ1-4; V: TRBV6-5; D: -; size: -; CDR3: CASSYRGTTNEKLFF; DNA: TGTGCCAGCAGTTACCGCGGAACAACTAATGAAAAACTGTTTTTT
J: TRBJ2-3; V: TRBV7-3; D: TRBD2; size: -; CDR3: CASSTSGGRGDTQYF; DNA: TGTGCCAGCAGTACAAGCGGGGGCCGGGGAGATACGCAGTATTTT
J: TRBJ2-3; V: TRBV2; D: -; size: few; CDR3: CASSPSGLAAAWDTQYF; DNA: TGTGCCAGCAGTCCCTCCGGTTTAGCTGCCGCTTGGGATACGCAGTATTTT
J: TRBJ2-7; V: TRBV7-2; D: -; size: -; CDR3: CASSYSGTRSYEQYF; DNA: TGTGCCAGCAGCTACTCCGGGACACGCTCCTACGAGCAGTACTTC
J: TRBJ2-3; V: TRBV9; D: TRBD1; size: once; CDR3: CASSVGSTGVGTDTQYF; DNA: TGTGCCAGCAGCGTAGGTTCGACAGGGGTCGGCACAGATACGCAGTATTTT
J: TRBJ1-3; V: TRBV5-5; D: -; size: few; CDR3: CASSRSGDNSGNTIYF; DNA: TGTGCCAGCAGCCGGTCAGGGGATAACTCTGGAAACACCATATATTTT
J: TRBJ1-1; V: TRBV4-3; D: -; size: -; CDR3: CASSQVPAGVNTEAFF; DNA: TGCGCCAGCAGCCAAGTCCCGGCAGGGGTGAACACTGAAGCTTTCTTT
J: TRBJ2-5; V: TRBV9; D: TRBD2; size: -; CDR3: CASSVDSGSNSETQYF; DNA: TGTGCCAGCAGCGTAGATAGCGGGAGTAATTCGGAGACCCAGTACTTC
J: TRBJ1-2; V: TRBV12-3/TRBV12-4; D: -; size: few; CDR3: CASSSNLLGDTF; DNA: TGTGCCAGCAGTTCAAATCTGCTGGGCGACACCTTC
J: TRBJ2-1; V: TRBV4-2; D: -; size: few; CDR3: CASSRGLGGGLGNEQFF; DNA: TGTGCCAGCAGCCGCGGACTAGGGGGGGGCTTGGGCAATGAGCAGTTCTTC
J: TRBJ1-1; V: TRBV6-2/TRBV6-3; D: -; size: -; CDR3: CASSYPSRGSTGRNTEAFF; DNA: TGTGCCAGCAGTTACCCCTCCAGAGGGTCAACAGGGAGGAACACTGAAGCTTTCTTT
J: TRBJ1-1; V: TRBV19; D: TRBD1; size: -; CDR3: CASSSHRGMNTEAFF; DNA: TGTGCCAGTAGTAGCCACAGGGGAATGAACACTGAAGCTTTCTTT
J: TRBJ2-1; V: TRBV7-3; D: TRBD2; size: few; CDR3: CASSEQSGLAGSSSYNEQFF; DNA: TGTGCCAGCAGCGAACAATCGGGACTAGCGGGTTCCTCCTCCTACAATGAGCAGTTCTTC
J: TRBJ1-2; V: TRBV5-1; D: TRBD1; size: -; CDR3: CASSLEAGGVGGYTF; DNA: TGCGCCAGCAGCTTGGAGGCAGGGGGAGTGGGTGGCTACACCTTC
J: TRBJ2-7; V: TRBV7-2; D: TRBD1; size: -; CDR3: CASSLKGGEISYEQYF; DNA: TGTGCCAGCAGCTTAAAAGGGGGCGAGATCTCCTACGAGCAGTACTTC
J: TRBJ2-3; V: TRBV10-3; D: -; size: -; CDR3: CAISESPLAASSTDTQYF; DNA: TGTGCCATCAGTGAGTCCCCCTTGGCGGCCTCTAGCACAGATACGCAGTATTTT
J: TRBJ1-2; V: TRBV19; D: -; size: -; CDR3: CASMIGAYGYTF; DNA: TGTGCCAGTATGATAGGAGCGTATGGCTACACCTTC
J: TRBJ1-3; V: TRBV25-1; D: -; size: -; CDR3: CASSESDSYPGNTIYF; DNA: TGTGCCAGCAGTGAATCGGACAGCTATCCTGGAAACACCATATATTTT
J: TRBJ2-5; V: TRBV20-1; D: TRBD1; size: -; CDR3: CSASEGARETQYF; DNA: TGCAGTGCTAGTGAGGGGGCGCGGGAGACCCAGTACTTC
J: TRBJ2-5; V: TRBV13; D: -; size: -; CDR3: CASSLGGGETQYF; DNA: TGTGCCAGCAGCTTAGGGGGAGGAGAGACCCAGTACTTC
J: TRBJ1-1; V: TRBV5-1; D: -; size: -; CDR3: CASSLEGLGGTEAFF; DNA: TGCGCCAGCAGCTTGGAAGGGCTGGGGGGCACTGAAGCTTTCTTT
J: TRBJ2-7; V: TRBV19; D: TRBD1; size: -; CDR3: CASSIVGQGKYEQYF; DNA: TGTGCCAGTAGTATAGTGGGACAGGGGAAATACGAGCAGTACTTC
J: TRBJ1-6; V: TRBV4-1; D: -; size: many; CDR3: CASSPGGGRGYSPLHF; DNA: TGCGCCAGCAGCCCGGGGGGTGGAAGGGGCTATTCACCCCTCCACTTT
J: TRBJ1-1; V: TRBV28; D: -; size: -; CDR3: CAANTQEGIGTEAFF; DNA: TGTGCCGCAAATACCCAGGAGGGGATCGGCACTGAAGCTTTCTTT
J: TRBJ1-1; V: TRBV6-5; D: -; size: -; CDR3: CASSQQGEAFF; DNA: TGTGCCAGCAGTCAACAGGGTGAAGCTTTCTTT
J: TRBJ1-5; V: TRBV3-1/TRBV3-2; D: -; size: -; CDR3: CASSMGGTQHF; DNA: TGTGCCAGCAGCATGGGGGGGACCCAGCATTTT
J: TRBJ2-5; V: TRBV7-2; D: -; size: -; CDR3: CASSLARLPSTQYF; DNA: TGTGCCAGCAGCTTAGCGCGCCTGCCTTCGACCCAGTACTTC
J: TRBJ2-2; V: TRBV2; D: TRBD1; size: -; CDR3: CASREDRGVGELFF; DNA: TGTGCCAGCAGAGAGGACAGGGGGGTCGGGGAGCTGTTTTTT
J: TRBJ1-2; V: TRBV4-3; D: -; size: -; CDR3: CASSQEAFNYGYTF; DNA: TGCGCCAGCAGCCAAGAGGCATTTAACTATGGCTACACCTTC
J: TRBJ2-2; V: TRBV5-1; D: -; size: -; CDR3: CASSLGSTGELFF; DNA: TGCGCCAGCAGCTTGGGTAGCACCGGGGAGCTGTTTTTT
J: TRBJ1-2; V: TRBV21-1; D: -; size: -; CDR3: CASSKSQQTGGKGNYGYTF; DNA: TGTGCCAGCAGCAAATCCCAACAGACAGGGGGCAAGGGTAACTATGGCTACACCTTC
J: TRBJ2-5; V: TRBV5-6; D: TRBD1; size: -; CDR3: CASSLLQGWGPYF; DNA: TGTGCCAGCAGCTTGTTACAGGGGTGGGGGCCGTACTTC
J: TRBJ1-4; V: TRBV5-1; D: TRBD1; size: few; CDR3: CASSWGTAMDEKLFF; DNA: TGCGCCAGCAGCTGGGGGACAGCTATGGATGAAAAACTGTTTTTT
J: TRBJ1-2; V: TRBV6-5; D: TRBD1; size: -; CDR3: CASRQGGGYTF; DNA: TGTGCCAGCAGACAGGGGGGAGGCTACACCTTC
J: TRBJ2-2; V: TRBV5-6; D: -; size: -; CDR3: CASTSFYTNTGELFF; DNA: TGTGCCAGCACCTCGTTTTATACGAACACCGGGGAGCTGTTTTTT
J: TRBJ2-5; V: TRBV4-1; D: -; size: -; CDR3: CASSQGGLQETQYF; DNA: TGCGCCAGCAGCCAAGGGGGCCTGCAAGAGACCCAGTACTTC
J: TRBJ1-4; V: TRBV5-1; D: -; size: few; CDR3: CASSPDQGLGEKLFF; DNA: TGCGCCAGCAGCCCCGACCAGGGGCTTGGGGAAAAACTGTTTTTT
J: TRBJ1-2; V: TRBV19; D: TRBD1; size: -; CDR3: CASKATGGVLANYGYTF; DNA: TGTGCCAGTAAGGCGACAGGGGGGGTCTTAGCTAACTATGGCTACACCTTC
J: TRBJ2-6; V: TRBV6-1; D: -; size: -; CDR3: CASSVTDAGANVLTF; DNA: TGTGCCAGCAGTGTGACTGACGCTGGGGCCAACGTCCTGACTTTC
J: TRBJ1-1; V: TRBV12-3/TRBV12-4; D: TRBD1; size: -; CDR3: CAVQEGAYTEAFF; DNA: TGTGCCGTTCAAGAGGGGGCCTACACTGAAGCTTTCTTT
J: TRBJ1-2; V: TRBV5-5; D: TRBD1; size: -; CDR3: CASSLYSGTGGGYTF; DNA: TGTGCCAGCAGCTTATATTCCGGGACAGGGGGCGGCTACACCTTC
J: TRBJ2-3; V: TRBV29-1; D: -; size: -; CDR3: CSVHNGVTDTQYF; DNA: TGCAGCGTTCATAACGGAGTCACAGATACGCAGTATTTT